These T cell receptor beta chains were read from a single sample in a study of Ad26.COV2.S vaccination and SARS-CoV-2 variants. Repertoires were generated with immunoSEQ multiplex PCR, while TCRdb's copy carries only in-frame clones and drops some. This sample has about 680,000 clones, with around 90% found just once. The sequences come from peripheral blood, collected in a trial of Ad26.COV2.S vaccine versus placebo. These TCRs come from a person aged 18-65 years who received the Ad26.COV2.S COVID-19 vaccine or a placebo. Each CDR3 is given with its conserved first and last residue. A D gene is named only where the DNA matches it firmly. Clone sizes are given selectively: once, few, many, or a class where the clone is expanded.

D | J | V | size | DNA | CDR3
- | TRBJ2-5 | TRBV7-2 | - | TGTGCCAGCAGCGGCAGGGTCCTCCCCCGGGAGACCCAGTACTTC | CASSGRVLPRETQYF
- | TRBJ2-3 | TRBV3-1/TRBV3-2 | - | TGTGCCAGCAGCCAAGATTCTGACAGCACAGATACGCAGTATTTT | CASSQDSDSTDTQYF
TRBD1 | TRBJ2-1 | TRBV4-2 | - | TGTGCCAGCAGCCAGGACGGGACAGAAAACAATGAGCAGTTCTTC | CASSQDGTENNEQFF
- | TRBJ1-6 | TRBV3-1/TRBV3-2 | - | TGTGCCAGCAGCCAAGTCGACAATTCACCCCTCCACTTT | CASSQVDNSPLHF
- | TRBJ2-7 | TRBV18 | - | TGTGCCAGCTCACGAACAGAGACTTCCTACGAGCAGTACTTC | CASSRTETSYEQYF
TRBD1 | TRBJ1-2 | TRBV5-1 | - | TGCGCCAGCAGCTCCTCCTCGACAGGGTGGGGAAACTATGGCTACACCTTC | CASSSSSTGWGNYGYTF
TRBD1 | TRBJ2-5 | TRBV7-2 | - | TGTGCCAGCAGCTATCCGGGCAGGGGGCGAGGGTCCCCACAAGAGACCCAGTACTTC | CASSYPGRGRGSPQETQYF
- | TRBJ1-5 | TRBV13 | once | TGTGCCAGCAGCTTCGAGTTCAGGGTACGGAATCAGCCCCAGCATTTT | CASSFEFRVRNQPQHF
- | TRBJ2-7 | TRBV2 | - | TGTGCCAGCAGTGACTCTTGGGAGCAGTACTTC | CASSDSWEQYF
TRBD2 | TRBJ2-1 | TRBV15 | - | TGTGCCACCAGCAGATTTAGCGGGAGTGAGCAGTTCTTC | CATSRFSGSEQFF
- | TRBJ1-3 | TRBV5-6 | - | TGTGCCAGCAGCTTGGGTGCAGGCTCTGGAAACACCATATATTTT | CASSLGAGSGNTIYF
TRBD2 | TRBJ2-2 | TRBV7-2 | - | TGTGCCAGCAGCTTAGCGAGCGGGGGGCAAAACACCGGGGAGCTGTTTTTT | CASSLASGGQNTGELFF
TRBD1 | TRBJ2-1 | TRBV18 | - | TGTGCCAGCTCAATAAATTACCGGGACAGCAATGAGCAGTTCTTC | CASSINYRDSNEQFF
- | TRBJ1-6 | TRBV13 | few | TGTGCCAGCAGCCCATCCGTGGGGGCGGGCTATAATTCACCCCTCCACTTT | CASSPSVGAGYNSPLHF
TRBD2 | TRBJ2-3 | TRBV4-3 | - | TGCGCCAGCAGCCAAGAAGCGGGGACAGATACGCAGTATTTT | CASSQEAGTDTQYF
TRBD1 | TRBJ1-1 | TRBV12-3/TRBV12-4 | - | TGTGCCAGCAGGCCTACAGGGGGCACTGAAGCTTTCTTT | CASRPTGGTEAFF
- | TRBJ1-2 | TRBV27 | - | TGTGCCAGCAGTCCCCGAGCAGGGGTCTATGGCTACACCTTC | CASSPRAGVYGYTF
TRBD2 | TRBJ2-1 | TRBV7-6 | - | TGTGCCAGCAGCTCCGGGGGGACTTTTAATGAGCAGTTCTTC | CASSSGGTFNEQFF
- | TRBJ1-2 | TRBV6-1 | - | TGTGCCAGCAGTGTTGGGGAGACCGGCCTTAGGTATGGCTACACCTTC | CASSVGETGLRYGYTF
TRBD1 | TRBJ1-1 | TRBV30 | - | TGTGCCTGGATAGGAGGACAGGGGAACACTGAAGCTTTCTTT | CAWIGGQGNTEAFF
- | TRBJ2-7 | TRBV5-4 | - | TGTGCCAGCAGCTCGGCCGGGACTGGCTCCTACGAGCAGTACTTC | CASSSAGTGSYEQYF
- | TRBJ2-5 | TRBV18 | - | TGTGCCAGCTCACCAGGATCAGGGCGGGAGACCCAGTACTTC | CASSPGSGRETQYF
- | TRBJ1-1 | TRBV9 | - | TGTGCCAGCAGCACTCCTTCTGCGGGGGCTTTCTTT | CASSTPSAGAFF
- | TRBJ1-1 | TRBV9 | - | TGTGCCAGCAGCCCTCCCGGAGGGGGGATTGAAGCTTTCTTT | CASSPPGGGIEAFF